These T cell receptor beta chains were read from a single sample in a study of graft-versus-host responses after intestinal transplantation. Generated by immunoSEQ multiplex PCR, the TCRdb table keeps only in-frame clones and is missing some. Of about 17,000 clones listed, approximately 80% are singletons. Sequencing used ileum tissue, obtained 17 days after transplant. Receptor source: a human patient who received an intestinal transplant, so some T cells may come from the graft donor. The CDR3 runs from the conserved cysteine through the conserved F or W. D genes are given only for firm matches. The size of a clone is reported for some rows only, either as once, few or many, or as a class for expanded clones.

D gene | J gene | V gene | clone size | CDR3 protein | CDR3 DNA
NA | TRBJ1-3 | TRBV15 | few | CATSRERGGATGNTIYF | TGTGCCACCAGCAGAGAACGAGGGGGGGCGACTGGAAACACCATATATTTT
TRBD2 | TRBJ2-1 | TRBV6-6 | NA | CASSHPIDSGRKFF | TGTGCCAGCAGTCATCCCATAGATAGCGGGAGGAAGTTCTTC
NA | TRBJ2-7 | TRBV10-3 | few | CAIRRGVGQYF | TGTGCCATCAGGAGGGGGGTAGGGCAGTACTTC
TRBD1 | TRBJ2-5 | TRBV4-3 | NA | CASSPTDRGFGTQYF | TGCGCCAGCAGCCCGACTGACAGGGGGTTCGGTACCCAGTACTTC
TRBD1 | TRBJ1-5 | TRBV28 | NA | CASSLPGQGSNQPQHF | TGTGCCAGCAGTTTACCTGGACAGGGTAGCAATCAGCCCCAGCATTTT
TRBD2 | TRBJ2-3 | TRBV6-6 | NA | CASSSQAGGGTDTQYF | TGTGCCAGCAGTAGCCAAGCGGGAGGTGGCACAGATACGCAGTATTTT
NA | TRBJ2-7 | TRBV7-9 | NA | CASSLGRNTYEQYF | TGTGCCAGCAGCTTAGGGCGCAATACCTACGAGCAGTACTTC
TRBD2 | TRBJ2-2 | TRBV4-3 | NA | CASSQEATGTSFTGELFF | TGCGCCAGCAGCCAAGAGGCTACCGGGACTAGCTTCACCGGGGAGCTGTTTTTT
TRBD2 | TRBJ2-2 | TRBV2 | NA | CASSDLLAGGPTTGELFF | TGTGCCAGCAGTGATCTGCTAGCGGGGGGGCCGACCACCGGGGAGCTGTTTTTT
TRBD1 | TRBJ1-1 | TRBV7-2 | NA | CASSYRGGTEAFF | TGTGCCAGCAGCTACAGGGGGGGAACTGAAGCTTTCTTT
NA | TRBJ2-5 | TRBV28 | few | CASGAPGAVETQYF | TGTGCCAGCGGGGCGCCGGGAGCGGTGGAGACCCAGTACTTC
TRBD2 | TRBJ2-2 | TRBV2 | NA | CASAPSGASTGELFF | TGTGCCAGCGCCCCTAGCGGGGCCTCCACCGGGGAGCTGTTTTTT
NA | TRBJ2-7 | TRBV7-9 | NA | CASSLGSLYEQYF | TGTGCCAGCAGCTTAGGCTCACTTTACGAGCAGTACTTC
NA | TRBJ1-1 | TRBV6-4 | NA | CASSDYYRGTRGDAFF | TGTGCCAGCAGTGACTACTATCGGGGCACCAGGGGTGACGCTTTCTTT
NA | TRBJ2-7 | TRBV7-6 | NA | CASSLTSGEQYF | TGTGCCAGCAGCTTAACCTCGGGGGAGCAGTACTTC
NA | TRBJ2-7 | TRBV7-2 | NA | CASSSLGYEQYF | TGTGCCAGCAGCTCTCTTGGCTACGAGCAGTACTTC
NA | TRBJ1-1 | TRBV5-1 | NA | CASSLDGVMNTEAFF | TGCGCCAGCAGCTTGGATGGGGTTATGAACACTGAAGCTTTCTTT
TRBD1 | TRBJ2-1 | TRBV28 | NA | CASSEFSGTASYNEQFF | TGTGCCAGCAGTGAATTCTCCGGGACAGCCAGCTACAATGAGCAGTTCTTC
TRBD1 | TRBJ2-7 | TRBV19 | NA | CASSIPGQGQWEQYF | TGTGCCAGTAGTATCCCCGGACAGGGGCAGTGGGAGCAGTACTTC
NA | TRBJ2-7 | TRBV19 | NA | CASSVRDIDYEQYF | TGTGCCAGTAGTGTCCGGGACATCGACTACGAGCAGTACTTC
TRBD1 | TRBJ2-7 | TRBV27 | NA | CASSRTGRYEQYF | TGTGCCAGCAGTCGGACAGGGCGATACGAGCAGTACTTC
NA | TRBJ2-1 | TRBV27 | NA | CASSSSSYNEQFF | TGTGCCAGCAGTTCTAGCTCCTACAATGAGCAGTTCTTC
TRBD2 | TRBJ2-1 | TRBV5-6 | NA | CASSTKTSARNEQFF | TGTGCCAGCAGCACAAAAACTAGCGCTAGAAATGAGCAGTTCTTC
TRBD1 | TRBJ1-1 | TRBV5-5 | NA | CASSRTGGTEAFF | TGTGCCAGCAGCCGAACAGGGGGCACTGAAGCTTTCTTT
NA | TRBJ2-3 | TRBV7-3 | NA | CASSYFPSYTTDTQYF | TGTGCCAGCAGTTATTTCCCTTCCTATACCACAGATACGCAGTATTTT
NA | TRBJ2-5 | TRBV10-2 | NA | CASSDRVETQYF | TGCGCCAGCAGTGACAGGGTTGAGACCCAGTACTTC
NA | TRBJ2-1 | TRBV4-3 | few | CASSEDSDNEQFF | TGCGCCAGCAGTGAGGACAGCGACAATGAGCAGTTCTTC
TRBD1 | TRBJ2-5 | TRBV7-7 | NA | CASSLTDRGETQYF | TGTGCTAGCAGCTTAACCGACAGGGGGGAGACCCAGTACTTC
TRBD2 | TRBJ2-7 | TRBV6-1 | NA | CASSEETSGSHEQYF | TGTGCCAGCAGTGAAGAGACTAGCGGGAGCCACGAGCAGTACTTC